One and the same sample provided the 20 T cell receptor beta chains below, sequenced in a study of blood T cell repertoires in COVID-19 (dated by TCRdb to about 2020). Libraries came from the immunoSEQ multiplex PCR assay. TCRdb mirrors the immuneACCESS table, restricted to in-frame sequences. Some clones are absent from its copies; in checked studies, under half trace to an unresolved V gene, and the reason for the others is unknown. This sample lists under 150,000 clones; around 89% were detected once. Less than 20% of the sample lies in the top ten. The sample consisted of peripheral blood. Receptors originate from a man between 50 and 59 years old with active or convalescent COVID-19.

V and J are TRBV11-3 and TRBJ2-1; 10 positions agree with TRBD2. Per the germline V gene, CDR1 is SGHNT and CDR2 is YENEEA. V lost 1 base, J lost 4 bases, and 4 bases stayed unmatched. CDR3 length: 16 amino acids. The CDR3 nucleotides read TGTGCCAGCAGCTTAGGGTTAGCGGGGGGTTACAATGAGCAGTTCTTC. Protein: CASSLGLAGGYNEQFF.

The genes are TRBV28 and TRBJ1-5; 7 bases line up with TRBD1. The junction had 11 bases not matched to a gene; V was cut back by 8 bases and J by 4 bases. The length of the CDR3 is 15 residues. Germline V gene lookup returns CDR1 MDHEN and CDR2 SYDVKM. In nucleotides, the CDR3 is TGTGCCAGCCAGACAAACAGGGGTCCTAATCAGCCCCAGCATTTT. Translating gives CASQTNRGPNQPQHF.

CDR3 coding DNA: TGTGCCAGCAGGGGGCCTTGGGCCGGGGAGCTGTTTTTT. Translating it yields CASRGPWAGELFF. This rearrangement joins TRBV3-1 (or the pseudogene TRBV3-2) to TRBJ2-2; a weak D match, TRBD1 (5 bases). Trimming cost V 6 bases and J 6 bases, with 11 bases left between them. Germline values: CDR1 LGHDT, CDR2 YNNKEL (reference sequence). CDR3 length equals 13 residues.

The chain has TRBV7-2 and TRBJ1-1; 8 nucleotides line up with TRBD1. With V trimmed by 5 bases and J by 3 bases, 8 bases remained unmatched. The CDR3 has 15 amino acids. Germline CDR1 SGHTA, CDR2 FQGNSA. The DNA for the CDR3 is TGTGCCAGCAGCACTAACAGGGGGGGGGACACTGAAGCTTTCTTT. This gives the protein CASSTNRGGDTEAFF.

This chain uses TRBV29-1 with TRBJ2-5; 7 nucleotides line up with TRBD2. The CDR3 totals 12 residues. V lost 7 bases to trimming and J lost 3 bases; unmatched junction nucleotides: 5. CDR1 is SQVTM, CDR2 ANQGSEA, per germline. The CDR3 region has the DNA TGCAGCGCCCGGGGGGTAGAAGAGACCCAGTACTTC. This encodes CSARGVEETQYF. Complete variable domain (other parts from reference TRBV29-1 and TRBJ2-5): SAVISQKPSRDICQRGTSLTIQCQVDSQVTMMFWYRQQPGQSLTLIATANQGSEATYESGFVIDKFPISRPNLTFSTLTVSNMSPEDSSIYLCSARGVEETQYFGPGTRLLVL.

The rearrangement joins TRBV11-2 to TRBJ2-5, with TRBD1 matching 7 bases. The CDR3 length is 18 residues. With V trimmed by 1 base and J by 0 bases, 11 bases remained unmatched. Germline-derived CDR1 and CDR2 are SGHAT and FQNNGV. The CDR3 nucleotides are TGTGCCAGCAGCTTAGTACCGAGGGACAGTCATAACCAAGAGACCCAGTACTTC. Residues: CASSLVPRDSHNQETQYF.

The chain uses TRBV11-2 and TRBJ2-2; 8 positions agree with TRBD1. The CDR3 runs 17 residues. Germline-derived CDR1 and CDR2 are SGHAT and FQNNGV. The J segment lost 6 bases and the V segment lost 2 bases, leaving 11 bases of the junction unmatched. CDR3 sequence (DNA): TGTGCCAGCAGCTTATTCAGAGGACAGGGATCTTCCGGGGAGCTGTTTTTT. Translating gives CASSLFRGQGSSGELFF. The full variable domain, completed using reference TRBV11-2 and TRBJ2-2, is EAGVAQSPRYKIIEKRQSVAFWCNPISGHATLYWYQQILGQGPKLLIQFQNNGVVDDSQLPKDRFSAERLKGVDSTLKIQPAKLEDSAVYLCASSLFRGQGSSGELFFGEGSRLTVL.

This clone was seen a handful of times. The chain links TRBV14 to TRBJ1-1; no clear D. Per germline, CDR1 SGHDN and CDR2 FVKESK. The V and J ends lost 1 base and 3 bases respectively, with 9 bases between them. CDR3 length: 14 residues. The chain's CDR3 is CASSQVGRDTEAFF. The CDR3 nucleotides read TGTGCCAGCAGCCAAGTTGGCCGGGACACTGAAGCTTTCTTT.

The genes are TRBV27 and TRBJ2-2, with D unclear. V was cut by 0 bases and J by 5 bases, with 13 bases left in between. CDR3 length: 16 residues. CDR1 and CDR2 (germline): MNHEY, SMNVEV (reference sequence). The CDR3 loop is CASSLSIVSATGELFF. In nucleotides, the CDR3 is TGTGCCAGCAGTTTATCGATTGTGTCCGCGACCGGGGAGCTGTTTTTT.

This chain joins TRBV5-1 and TRBJ2-5, with 9 bases matching TRBD1. Germline V gives CDR1 SGHRS, CDR2 YFSETQ. V lost 2 bases and J lost 5; bases outside the gene matches: 7. This CDR3 has 15 amino acids. The CDR3 DNA follows: TGCGCCAGCAGCTTAGATAACAGGGGGCTGGAGACCCAGTACTTC. Protein sequence: CASSLDNRGLETQYF.

The chain is built from TRBV19 and TRBJ1-1, with TRBD1 matching over 9 bases. CDR1 and CDR2 (germline): LNHDA, SQIVND (reference sequence). J gave up 8 bases and V 1 base, and 5 bases lay outside the gene matches. The CDR3 contains 14 residues. The CDR3: CASSIARQGEEAFF. The CDR3 DNA follows: TGTGCCAGTAGTATAGCCCGACAGGGGGAAGAAGCTTTCTTT.

The chain employs TRBV5-1 and TRBJ2-7, with 10 positions matching TRBD2. Germline lookup yields CDR1 SGHRS and CDR2 YFSETQ. J was trimmed by 2 bases and V by 2 bases; bases with no gene match: 4. The CDR3 loop spans 15 amino acids. CDR3 in amino acids: CASSLGLAVTYEQYF. CDR3 coding DNA: TGCGCCAGCAGCTTAGGACTAGCGGTAACCTACGAGCAGTACTTC.

The chain combines TRBV6-5 with TRBJ2-7; D is perhaps TRBD1 (6 bases). With 2 bases removed from V and 1 base from J, the gap between germline ends came to 9 bases. CDR3 length equals 14 residues. The V gene's germline CDR1 is MNHEY and CDR2 SVGAGI. CDR3 loop: CASSYGTLSYEQYF. Written as DNA, the CDR3 is TGTGCCAGCAGTTACGGGACATTATCCTACGAGCAGTACTTC.

V and J are TRBV6-2 or TRBV6-3 and TRBJ1-2, with TRBD1 matching 10 bases. This CDR3 is built from 16 residues. Germline lookup yields CDR1 MNHEY and CDR2 SVGEGT. Germline trimming cut 6 bases from V and 4 bases from J; bases unmatched to any gene: 11. CDR3: CASSLAGQGPGYGYTF. As DNA, the CDR3 is TGTGCCAGCAGCTTAGCGGGACAGGGGCCCGGCTATGGCTACACCTTC.

This clone was seen more than once but under ten times. The CDR3, as DNA: TGCGCCAGCAGCCAAGAGGTTAGGGGGCGAACTGAAGCTTTCTTT. Protein sequence: CASSQEVRGRTEAFF. The genes are TRBV4-3 and TRBJ1-1; 7 bases are a match to TRBD1. V shed 0 bases and J 5 bases; nucleotides not matched to a gene: 6. This CDR3 is built from 15 residues. Germline loops: CDR1 LGHNA, CDR2 YSLEER.

The chain has TRBV6-2 or TRBV6-3 and TRBJ2-1, with D possibly being TRBD1 (5 bases). The V and J ends lost 3 bases and 2 bases respectively, with 11 bases between them. This CDR3 comprises 15 residues. Germline lookup yields CDR1 MNHEY and CDR2 SVGEGT. CDR3 coding DNA: TGTGCCAGCAGTTATCAGGGCCTAGCCTACAATGAGCAGTTCTTC. Translated: CASSYQGLAYNEQFF.

The chain employs TRBV10-1 and TRBJ2-1; 10 bases are a match to TRBD2. Germline V gene sequence: CDR1 WNHNN, CDR2 SYGVQD (reference sequence). J was trimmed by 8 bases and V by 8 bases; bases with no gene match: 6. The CDR3 extends over 13 amino acids. The CDR3 nucleotides read TGCGCCAGCGCGTCTAGCGGGGGCTATGAGCAGTTCTTC. Protein product: CASASSGGYEQFF.

V is TRBV7-2 and J is TRBJ2-7; 7 bases are a match to TRBD1. Germline values: CDR1 SGHTA, CDR2 FQGNSA. The CDR3 runs 14 residues. Trimming cost V 5 bases and J 4 bases; bases outside gene matches: 8. CDR3 DNA: TGTGCCAGCAGCCGGGACAGATCCGAATACGAGCAGTACTTC. Protein product: CASSRDRSEYEQYF.

The gene calls are TRBV19 and TRBJ2-7, with 8 positions matching TRBD2. J was trimmed by 2 bases and V by 4 bases; bases with no gene match: 1. CDR1 is LNHDA and CDR2 is SQIVND in the germline V gene (reference sequence). CDR3 length: 13 residues. The CDR3 nucleotides read TGTGCCAGTAGTACTAGCGGGCCCTACGAGCAGTACTTC. Its protein product is CASSTSGPYEQYF.

The J gene is TRBJ2-1, the V gene TRBV5-1; D uncertain. Germline values: CDR1 SGHRS, CDR2 YFSETQ. Trimming took 4 bases from V and 2 from J, leaving 10 bases between them. The CDR3 totals 14 residues. The CDR3 here is CASSPERPYNEQFF. The DNA for the CDR3 is TGCGCCAGCAGCCCGGAGAGGCCCTACAATGAGCAGTTCTTC.